The present TCR beta chain was sequenced within a study of cytomegalovirus exposure and HLA in healthy donors. About the research overall: The approximately 660 first-cohort repertoires shared a platform with the 130 or so validation repertoires, as reported in a later analysis. Study observations and caveats: The investigators catalogued 150 to 200 TCR beta chains as cytomegalovirus-associated.

Concerning this clone: Its antigen is not known.

Data came from immunoSEQ multiplex PCR; TCRdb stores just in-frame clones and leaves some out. Among tens of thousands of clones listed, roughly 84% were seen once. The validation cohort, a group of 100 to 150 subjects, included the donors and was separate from the roughly 700-subject first cohort. CDR1 is SGHTA, CDR2 FQGTGA, per germline. The V gene lost 5 bases and the J gene lost 1 base, with 11 bases spanning the gap. The CDR3 runs 14 residues. The sequencing sample was made of PBMCs. This receptor was taken from a woman between 18 and 30 years old in good health and CMV-seropositive. The rearrangement uses TRBV7-3 and TRBJ2-5; D perhaps matches TRBD1 (5 bases). The CDR3 coding sequence is TGTGCCAGCAGCCTCCCGGACACCCAAGAGACCCAGTACTTC. This sequence encodes CASSLPDTQETQYF. The full variable domain, completed using reference TRBV7-3 and TRBJ2-5, is GAGVSQTPSNKVTEKGKYVELRCDPISGHTALYWYRQSLGQGPEFLIYFQGTGAADDSGLPNDRFFAVRPEGSVSTLKIQRTERGDSAVYLCASSLPDTQETQYFGPGTRLLVL.